Following are 25 T cell receptor beta chains from one sample sequenced in a study of STAT5B mutations in CD4+ large granular lymphocyte leukemia. The repertoire was sequenced with immunoSEQ multiplex PCR; TCRdb's copy has only in-frame clones and lacks some. The sample shows some 19,000 clones, 70% to 75% of them seen only once. Sequencing used CD4+ T cells from blood buffy coats. The origin of the receptors is a human donor in good health.

The chain is built from TRBV5-4 and TRBJ1-3; the D is unclear. This CDR3 is 14 amino acids long. V was pared by 0 bases and J by 0 bases, with 4 bases between. CDR1 is SGHNT, CDR2 YYREEE, per germline (reference sequence). CDR3 sequence reads: CASSLAASGNTIYF. CDR3 DNA: TGTGCCAGCAGCTTGGCAGCCTCTGGAAACACCATATATTTT.

The chain employs TRBV12-5 and TRBJ1-3; D is uncertain. CDR1 LGHNT and CDR2 FRNRAP come from the germline V gene. This CDR3 has 15 amino acids. V lost 2 bases and J lost 0, with 8 bases in between. The CDR3 sequence is CASGLILRSGNTIYF. CDR3 coding DNA: TGTGCTAGTGGTTTGATTCTCCGCTCTGGAAACACCATATATTTT.

The rearrangement links TRBV7-6 to TRBJ2-1, with 10 nucleotides matching TRBD2. The CDR3 is made up of 16 amino acids. The germline CDR1 and CDR2 sequences are SGHVS and FNYEAQ. V lost 6 bases to trimming and J lost 7 bases; unmatched junction nucleotides: 12. CDR3: CASSQGSGRGVNEQFF. In DNA, the CDR3 is TGTGCCAGCAGTCAAGGGAGCGGGAGGGGTGTGAATGAGCAGTTCTTC.

The CDR3 loop reads CASINTGSGANVLTF. Written as DNA, the CDR3 is TGTGCCAGCATAAATACAGGGTCTGGGGCCAACGTCCTGACTTTC. This chain joins TRBV6-1 and TRBJ2-6, with D perhaps TRBD1 (6 bases). The germline gives CDR1 MNHNS, CDR2 SASEGT. V was shortened by 7 bases and J by 1 base, with 11 bases between the two germline ends. There are 15 residues in the CDR3.

This chain joins TRBV5-5 and TRBJ1-5; D uncertain. The ends were cut back, 4 bases at V and 4 bases at J, with 21 bases in the middle. Per the germline V gene, CDR1 is SGHKS and CDR2 is YYEKEE (reference sequence). The CDR3 covers 17 residues. The CDR3: CASSLMGQLDGNQPQHF. For the CDR3, the DNA is TGTGCCAGCAGCCTGATGGGCCAGTTAGACGGTAATCAGCCCCAGCATTTT. Full variable domain (rest looked up from reference TRBV5-5 and TRBJ1-5): DAGVTQSPTHLIKTRGQQVTLRCSPISGHKSVSWYQQVLGQGPQFIFQYYEKEERGRGNFPDRFSARQFPNYSSELNVNALLLGDSALYLCASSLMGQLDGNQPQHFGDGTRLSIL.

V and J are TRBV6-5 and TRBJ1-5; a possible D gene is TRBD1 (5 bases). The CDR3 runs to 15 residues. CDR1 and CDR2 from the germline V gene are MNHEY and SVGAGI. V gave up 6 bases and J gave up 3 bases, with 15 bases separating them. The CDR3 sequence is CASRGDSGANQPQHF. The CDR3 DNA is TGTGCCAGCAGGGGAGACTCCGGGGCCAATCAGCCCCAGCATTTT.

The chain carries TRBV5-1 and TRBJ1-1; D call uncertain. From germline, CDR1 is SGHRS and CDR2 YFSETQ. This CDR3 contains 14 residues. Trimming shortened V by 5 bases and J by 0 bases, and 11 bases separated the two germline ends. CDR3 sequence (DNA): TGCGCCAGCAGGGGTTTGCAGGTGAACACTGAAGCTTTCTTT. Protein product: CASRGLQVNTEAFF.

The V gene is TRBV7-8, the J gene TRBJ2-2; D perhaps matches TRBD1 (6 bases). V lost 7 bases and J lost 0, with 18 bases in between. CDR1 is SGHVS and CDR2 is FQNEAQ in the germline V gene. The CDR3 loop spans 17 amino acids. The CDR3 DNA reads TGTGCCAGCACCCACCCGGGACAACCCGCGAACACCGGGGAGCTGTTTTTT. Translation gives CASTHPGQPANTGELFF.

This sequence joins TRBV5-8 and TRBJ1-3; D uncertain. Trimming removed 0 bases at V and 0 bases at J, with 4 bases between. This CDR3 comprises 14 residues. CDR1 and CDR2 from the germline V gene are SGHTS and YDEGEE. This CDR3 is CASSLGGSGNTIYF. For the CDR3, the DNA is TGTGCCAGCAGCTTGGGGGGCTCTGGAAACACCATATATTTT.

The J gene is TRBJ1-2, the V gene TRBV28; the match to TRBD1 covers 10 bases. The CDR3 length is 17 residues. Germline V gene lookup returns CDR1 MDHEN and CDR2 SYDVKM. J lost 8 bases, V lost 4 bases, and 16 bases had no gene match. The CDR3, as DNA: TGTGCCAGCAGTTCTAGCGGGACAGGGGTTTTTCTCGGCGGCTACACCTTC. Protein product: CASSSSGTGVFLGGYTF.

This clone was seen a handful of times. CDR3 region: CASSRTGREQYF. In DNA form, the CDR3 reads TGTGCCAGCAGCCGGACAGGGCGGGAGCAGTACTTC. The rearrangement uses TRBV5-6 and TRBJ2-7, with 8 bases identical to TRBD1. J lost 7 bases, V lost 4 bases, and 4 bases had no gene match. There are 12 residues in the CDR3. CDR1 SGHDT and CDR2 YYEEEE come from the germline V gene.

This chain links TRBV28 with TRBJ1-5; 7 bases line up with TRBD1. CDR1 and CDR2 from the germline V gene are MDHEN and SYDVKM. There are 15 residues in the CDR3. Germline trimming cut 4 bases from V and 7 bases from J; bases unmatched to any gene: 10. In DNA form, the CDR3 reads TGTGCCAGCAGTTCCCCGACAGGGAGGCGACAGCCCCAGCATTTT. Protein product: CASSSPTGRRQPQHF.

The chain combines TRBV28 with TRBJ2-7; D is unresolved. Between the trimmed V and J ends, which lost 2 bases and 2 bases, there was a span of 10 bases. The germline V gene encodes CDR1 MDHEN and CDR2 SYDVKM. The CDR3 runs to 14 residues. The CDR3 bases are TGTGCCAGCAGTTTAGGGTCTCGGGCCTACGAGCAGTACTTC. Translating it yields CASSLGSRAYEQYF.

The chain uses TRBV27 and TRBJ1-4; a weak D match, TRBD1 (5 bases). CDR1 is MNHEY and CDR2 is SMNVEV in the germline V gene (reference sequence). The CDR3 sequence is 19 residues long. Trimming stripped 2 bases from V and 0 bases from J, with 19 bases between. The CDR3 nucleotides read TGTGCCAGCAGTTTAAGGGGCGGGGGACGTCGAGCAACTAATGAAAAACTGTTTTTT. Translated: CASSLRGGGRRATNEKLFF.

The CDR3 here is CASSQPSLAGGTEQFF. DNA for the CDR3: TGTGCCAGCAGCCAACCTAGCCTAGCGGGAGGGACTGAGCAGTTCTTC. The chain combines TRBV6-6 with TRBJ2-1; 12 nucleotides align to TRBD2. The junction had 12 bases not matched to a gene; V was cut back by 6 bases and J by 9 bases. This CDR3 spans 16 amino acids. Per the germline V gene, CDR1 is MNHNY and CDR2 is SVGAGI (reference sequence).

This chain uses TRBV4-1 with TRBJ2-2; TRBD1 matches 10 bases. The CDR3 extends over 16 amino acids. With 4 bases clipped from V and 6 bases from J, the junction kept 8 bases outside the gene matches. Looked up from germline, CDR1 is MGHRA and CDR2 is YSYEKL. In DNA form, the CDR3 reads TGCGCCAGCAGCCGCACGGGACAGGGGAGGGCCGGGGAGCTGTTTTTT. Translation: CASSRTGQGRAGELFF.

V gene TRBV9 combines with J gene TRBJ2-3, with TRBD2 identical over 9 bases. The V and J ends lost 1 base and 5 bases, in that order; junction bases with no gene match: 17. The CDR3 has 19 residues. Germline V gene sequence: CDR1 SGDLS, CDR2 YYNGEE. The CDR3 loop is CASSVSGGGRGRVGDTQYF. Here the CDR3 DNA reads TGTGCCAGCAGCGTATCAGGAGGGGGGCGCGGGAGGGTGGGAGATACGCAGTATTTT.

This sequence joins TRBV5-4 and TRBJ2-3; D is perhaps TRBD2 (6 bases). The CDR3 spans 14 residues. V was trimmed by 4 bases and J by 3 bases, leaving 12 bases between them. Looked up from germline, CDR1 is SGHNT and CDR2 is YYREEE (reference sequence). Here the CDR3 DNA reads TGTGCCAGCAGCCGGGACTCCTTGACAGATACGCAGTATTTT. Amino acids: CASSRDSLTDTQYF.

This clone was found once. The chain couples TRBV6-5 to TRBJ2-3, with a possible D match to TRBD1 (6 bases). The CDR3 contains 15 residues. CDR1 and CDR2 from the germline V gene are MNHEY and SVGAGI. Trimming pared 2 bases from V and 2 bases from J, leaving 11 bases between. The CDR3, as DNA: TGTGCCAGCAGTTACAGGGGGTCGAACACAGATACGCAGTATTTT. Its protein product is CASSYRGSNTDTQYF.

This clone has a single count. The V gene is TRBV10-3, the J gene TRBJ2-1; 7 nucleotides match TRBD1. CDR3 length equals 12 residues. The germline gives CDR1 ENHRY, CDR2 SYGVKD. Unmatched junction bases numbered 0, after V lost 0 bases and J lost 10 bases. The CDR3 loop reads CAISESDREQFF. The CDR3 coding sequence is TGTGCCATCAGTGAGTCGGACAGGGAGCAGTTCTTC.

The chain joins TRBV29-1 to TRBJ2-7, with D possibly TRBD1 on 6 matching bases. V lost 6 bases and J 7 bases, leaving 10 bases between the germline ends. The CDR3 contains 10 residues. Germline V gene data show CDR1 as SQVTM and CDR2 as ANQGSEA. This CDR3 reads CSVMDREQYF. Written as DNA, the CDR3 is TGCAGCGTCATGGACAGAGAGCAGTACTTC.

The table lists this clone with a few counts. CDR3 residues: CASSHRDRTYNSPLHF. In DNA, the CDR3 is TGCGCCAGCAGCCACCGGGACAGGACCTATAATTCACCCCTCCACTTT. The chain combines TRBV4-1 with TRBJ1-6, with 8 nucleotides matching TRBD1. Germline V gene data show CDR1 as MGHRA and CDR2 as YSYEKL. The CDR3 runs 16 residues. The V gene end was trimmed by 3 bases and the J gene end by 2 bases; junction bases not matched to a gene: 3.

In its sample, this clone was seen a few times. The rearrangement joins TRBV7-8 to TRBJ2-7; perhaps TRBD2 as D (7 bases). The CDR3 is 16 amino acids. Between the trimmed V and J ends, which lost 5 bases and 6 bases, there was a span of 23 bases. The V gene's germline CDR1 is SGHVS and CDR2 FQNEAQ. In DNA form, the CDR3 reads TGTGCCAGCAGCGTGGGGGGGGGCGGTCCCCTGGGCGAGCAGTACTTC. As protein: CASSVGGGGPLGEQYF.

The chain combines TRBV6-6 with TRBJ2-5, with a possible D match to TRBD2 (7 bases). The V gene lost 9 bases and the J gene lost 1 base, with 21 bases spanning the gap. The CDR3 contains 16 residues. In germline, CDR1 is MNHNY, CDR2 SVGAGI (reference sequence). The CDR3 reads CASGGEGGSPQETQYF. In DNA form, the CDR3 reads TGTGCCAGTGGAGGGGAGGGGGGGAGCCCCCAAGAGACCCAGTACTTC.

This rearrangement joins TRBV18 to TRBJ2-3; TRBD1 aligns across 9 bases. This CDR3 comprises 16 residues. The ends lost 2 bases at V and 5 bases at J; junction bases unmatched: 8. Germline V gene data show CDR1 as KGHSH and CDR2 as LQKENI. The CDR3 DNA follows: TGTGCCAGCTCACCAGTGGACAGGGGAATGGGAGATACGCAGTATTTT. Its protein product is CASSPVDRGMGDTQYF.